The 26 T cell receptor beta chains listed next were all sequenced from one sample in a study of T-cell memory formation after mild COVID-19 (dated by TCRdb to the early 2020s). Library method: 5' RACE. Reads for this sample came from an Illumina NovaSeq 6000. TCRdb redid the processing of the public reads, applying fastp at Q25 and MiXCR, and retained in-frame beta chains. Here each entry gathers all rows of one CDR3 protein and keeps the most common genes and DNA. Counted in this sample were over 450,000 distinct CDR3 sequences; roughly 20% of them appeared once. Around 12% of the sample is held by the ten biggest clonotypes. What was sequenced was PBMCs or a T cell subset sorted from them (not recorded which). The receptors stem from an adult woman who had mild COVID-19 (a few samples of this study predate the infection). The sample titles of this study are shuffled in the database, so cell type and time point are left out; the donor was told from shared clones.

In its sample, this clonotype was seen a few times. The V call is TRBV7-2, the J call TRBJ2-7; unclear D gene. The CDR3 has 18 residues. Germline V CDR1 and CDR2: SGHTA, FQGNSA. Trimming removed 1 base at V and 2 bases at J, with 21 bases between. In DNA, the CDR3 is TGTGCCAGCAGCTTAGGCTTAGGGCCCCTCGGGCAAACCTACGAGCAGTACTTC. Amino acid sequence: CASSLGLGPLGQTYEQYF.

This clonotype has a handful of counts. The chain carries TRBV4-2 and TRBJ1-6; 9 bases are shared with TRBD1. The CDR3 runs 15 residues. Germline V gives CDR1 LGHNA, CDR2 YNFKEQ. Losses at the gene ends were 0 bases for V and 10 bases for J; bases not matched to a gene: 4. In nucleotides, the CDR3 is TGTGCCAGCAGCCAAGAGGACAGGGGTGGATCACCCCTCCACTTT. This encodes CASSQEDRGGSPLHF.

V is TRBV29-1 and J is TRBJ2-7; 10 nucleotides agree with TRBD2. The ends lost 0 bases at V and 2 bases at J; junction bases unmatched: 10. The germline gives CDR1 SQVTM, CDR2 ANQGSEA. This CDR3 spans 17 amino acids. As DNA, the CDR3 is TGCAGCGTTGAAGAGGCTAGCGGGAGTATTGGGACCTACGAGCAGTACTTC. Translating it yields CSVEEASGSIGTYEQYF.

The chain uses TRBV6-2 or TRBV6-3 and TRBJ2-1; 7 bases are a match to TRBD2. The CDR3 is 15 amino acids. The J segment lost 7 bases and the V segment lost 5 bases, leaving 11 bases of the junction unmatched. The germline CDR1 and CDR2 sequences are MNHEY and SVGEGT. The CDR3 nucleotides read TGTGCCAGCAGTCAGAACGGGAGGCTGAAGAATGAGCAGTTCTTC. Translated, it gives CASSQNGRLKNEQFF.

This clonotype was counted between two and nine times. This chain joins TRBV27 and TRBJ1-5; no definite D call. Trimming removed 2 bases at V and 5 bases at J, with 7 bases between. Germline CDR1 is MNHEY and CDR2 is SMNVEV (reference sequence). The CDR3 is made up of 13 amino acids. The CDR3 sequence: CASSLNYYQPQHF. DNA of the CDR3: TGTGCCAGCAGTTTAAATTATTATCAGCCCCAGCATTTT.

Notes on this clonotype: At one end the junction does not follow the germline gene, possibly because of a read error. The V gene is TRBV7-7, the J gene TRBJ2-7; tentative D call: TRBD1 (6 bases). The CDR3 has 15 amino acids. Germline CDR1 SSHAT, CDR2 FNYEAQ (reference sequence). DNA for the CDR3: TGTGCTAGCAGGGGTTTAATTTGGGCCACCTACGAGCAGTACTTC. Residues: CASRGLIWATYEQYF.

The gene calls are TRBV30 and TRBJ2-6; D perhaps matches TRBD2 (5 bases). V lost 4 bases to trimming and J lost 0 bases, with 10 bases between them. Germline V CDR1 and CDR2: GTSNPN, SVGIG (reference sequence). The CDR3 runs 15 residues. The CDR3 spells CAWTSGLSGANVLTF. The CDR3 DNA reads TGTGCCTGGACGTCTGGACTCTCTGGGGCCAACGTCCTGACTTTC.

This clonotype was counted only a few times. The chain couples TRBV5-1 to TRBJ1-1; D uncertain. V lost 0 bases and J lost 2, with 11 bases in between. Germline CDR1 reads SGHRS; CDR2 reads YFSETQ. This CDR3 is built from 15 residues. This chain's CDR3 is CASSLAVGRNTEAFF. CDR3 DNA: TGCGCCAGCAGCTTGGCCGTTGGGAGAAACACTGAAGCTTTCTTT.

This CDR3 reads CASRQGVNTGELFF. Written as DNA, the CDR3 is TGTGCCAGCAGACAGGGGGTGAACACCGGGGAGCTGTTTTTT. The gene calls are TRBV11-2 and TRBJ2-2, with 8 bases that match TRBD1. The CDR3 is made up of 14 amino acids. CDR1 and CDR2 from the germline V gene are SGHAT and FQNNGV. J was trimmed by 1 base and V by 6 bases; bases with no gene match: 1.

In this sample, this clonotype turned up a few times. The V call is TRBV7-9, the J call TRBJ1-2; 10 nucleotides match TRBD1. Germline CDR1 SEHNR, CDR2 FQNEAQ (reference sequence). The J segment lost 7 bases and the V segment lost 4 bases, leaving 3 bases of the junction unmatched. The CDR3 spans 13 residues. The CDR3 here is CASSYRQGAGYTF. In DNA, the CDR3 is TGTGCCAGCAGCTACCGACAGGGGGCTGGCTACACCTTC.

The chain combines TRBV7-9 with TRBJ1-1; possibly TRBD1 for D (6 bases). Germline lookup yields CDR1 SEHNR and CDR2 FQNEAQ (reference sequence). Trimming left V 4 bases short and J 3 bases short, with 15 bases between. There are 15 residues in the CDR3. The DNA of the CDR3 is TGTGCCAGCAGCTGGACACAGGGAAGGGACACTGAAGCTTTCTTT. This sequence encodes CASSWTQGRDTEAFF.

The chain uses TRBV24-1 and TRBJ2-3; D tentatively fits TRBD1 or TRBD2 (5 bases each). Per the germline V gene, CDR1 is KGHDR and CDR2 is SFDVKD. This CDR3 is built from 14 residues. With 4 bases removed from V and 4 bases from J, the gap between germline ends came to 11 bases. The CDR3 loop is CATSDLGVADTQYF. The CDR3 DNA is TGTGCCACCAGTGACCTGGGGGTAGCAGATACGCAGTATTTT.

This clonotype came up a few times. V and J are TRBV15 and TRBJ1-2, with D possibly being TRBD1 (6 bases). V shed 3 bases and J shed 8 bases, with 13 bases lying between them. Germline V gene data show CDR1 as LNHNV and CDR2 as YYDKDF (reference sequence). This CDR3 is built from 13 residues. The CDR3 DNA follows: TGTGCCACCAGCAGCCGAACAGGGCAGGGCTACACCTTC. Translated: CATSSRTGQGYTF.

The table lists this clonotype with many counts. The V gene is TRBV7-2, the J gene TRBJ2-3; perhaps TRBD2 as D (6 bases). CDR1 SGHTA and CDR2 FQGNSA come from the germline V gene. The CDR3 covers 16 residues. V lost 4 bases and J lost 3, with 17 bases in between. The DNA of the CDR3 is TGTGCCAGCAGCTCCAGGCGGGGTAGGGGTACAGATACGCAGTATTTT. Its translation is CASSSRRGRGTDTQYF.

In its sample, this clonotype was seen many times. Here the CDR3 DNA reads TGTGCCAGCAGAGAGGGTTACGAGCAGTACTTC. This encodes CASREGYEQYF. V usage is TRBV12-3 or TRBV12-4 and J usage is TRBJ2-7; TRBD2 is a possible D gene (5 bases). The CDR3 loop spans 11 amino acids. The V end lost 6 bases, the J end lost 4 bases, and 7 bases lay between the germline ends.

This clonotype was picked up a small number of times. This sequence joins TRBV29-1 and TRBJ1-2; possibly TRBD1 for D (6 bases). Trimming shortened V by 6 bases and J by 3 bases, and 11 bases separated the two germline ends. This CDR3 region has 12 residues. Germline V CDR1 and CDR2: SQVTM, ANQGSEA. In nucleotides, the CDR3 is TGCAGCGTAAAGACAGGAGACTATGGCTACACCTTC. It yields the protein CSVKTGDYGYTF.

The chain joins TRBV5-1 to TRBJ2-2, with 8 bases matching TRBD1. The V gene's germline CDR1 is SGHRS and CDR2 YFSETQ. V gave up 0 bases and J gave up 4 bases; unmatched junction bases: 8. The length of the CDR3 is 17 residues. The CDR3, as DNA: TGCGCCAGCAGCTTGGGGTGGTCCGGGACAGGCACCGGGGAGCTGTTTTTT. Amino acids: CASSLGWSGTGTGELFF.

The V and J genes are TRBV7-9 and TRBJ1-1; weak D call: TRBD1 (5 bases). Trimming pared 5 bases from V and 1 base from J, leaving 20 bases between. The length of the CDR3 is 17 residues. Germline assignment: CDR1 SEHNR and CDR2 FQNEAQ (reference sequence). The CDR3 DNA follows: TGTGCCAGCAGCCCCTTCGCGGGGCGAGGGGAGAACACTGAAGCTTTCTTT. This codes for CASSPFAGRGENTEAFF.

There are a few counts of this clonotype. This rearrangement joins TRBV3-1 to TRBJ1-3; D is undetermined. Germline V gene sequence: CDR1 LGHDT, CDR2 YNNKEL (reference sequence). V was clipped by 2 bases and J by 7 bases, with 6 bases between them. This CDR3 comprises 12 residues. Here the CDR3 DNA reads TGTGCCAGCAGCCAACTCAGGAACACCATATATTTT. It specifies CASSQLRNTIYF.

This clonotype has a handful of counts. The rearrangement joins TRBV12-3 or TRBV12-4 to TRBJ1-6; D uncertain. V was trimmed by 10 bases and J by 5 bases, leaving 9 bases between them. The CDR3 spans 12 residues. CDR3: CATRTNNSPLHF. The CDR3 bases are TGTGCCACCCGTACGAATAATTCACCCCTCCACTTT.

This clonotype has a count of ten or more. J is TRBJ1-4 and V is TRBV7-8; 9 bases are a match to TRBD1. The CDR3 contains 15 residues. Per the germline V gene, CDR1 is SGHVS and CDR2 is FQNEAQ. V lost 5 bases and J lost 4; bases outside the gene matches: 5. The CDR3 nucleotides read TGTGCCAGCAGCCGCGGGGGACAGGGTAATGAAAAACTGTTTTTT. Its translation: CASSRGGQGNEKLFF.

J is TRBJ1-1 and V is TRBV7-9; no definite D call. V lost 1 base and J lost 4, with 7 bases in between. The germline V gene encodes CDR1 SEHNR and CDR2 FQNEAQ (reference sequence). CDR3 length: 13 residues. The CDR3 DNA reads TGTGCCAGCAGCTTAGGGGGTATCACTGAAGCTTTCTTT. Protein: CASSLGGITEAFF. The full variable domain, completed using reference TRBV7-9 and TRBJ1-1, is DTGVSQNPRHKITKRGQNVTFRCDPISEHNRLYWYRQTLGQGPEFLTYFQNEAQLEKSRLLSDRFSAERPKGSFSTLEIQRTEQGDSAMYLCASSLGGITEAFFGQGTRLTVV.

The chain employs TRBV6-2 or TRBV6-3 and TRBJ1-5; 7 bases are shared with TRBD1. The CDR3 is 12 amino acids. V was pared by 6 bases and J by 8 bases, with 4 bases of the junction left unmatched. Per germline, CDR1 MNHEY and CDR2 SVGEGT. CDR3 loop: CASSQTGEPQHF. The CDR3 DNA reads as TGTGCCAGCAGCCAAACAGGGGAGCCCCAGCATTTT.

This chain links TRBV10-2 with TRBJ2-4, with unresolved D. Germline-derived CDR1 and CDR2 are WSHSY and SAAADI. The CDR3 is 16 residues long. V lost 8 bases and J lost 0, with 17 bases in between. DNA for the CDR3: TGCGCCAGCTCTCAGCCCCTCCTCCGAGCCAAAAACATTCAGTACTTC. Translation gives CASSQPLLRAKNIQYF.

The chain uses TRBV19 and TRBJ2-2, with TRBD1 matching 9 bases. The CDR3 totals 14 residues. Germline V lookup: CDR1 LNHDA, CDR2 SQIVND (reference sequence). V shed 10 bases, J shed 4 bases, and the junction held 7 bases outside the gene matches. CDR3 nucleotides: TGTGCCAAGGCGGGACAGGGTTTCACCGGGGAGCTGTTTTTT. This sequence encodes CAKAGQGFTGELFF.

J is TRBJ2-3 and V is TRBV4-2; 9 bases are shared with TRBD1. CDR1 is LGHNA and CDR2 is YNFKEQ in the germline V gene. The V and J ends lost 4 bases and 5 bases, in that order; junction bases with no gene match: 10. The CDR3 has 16 residues. For the CDR3, the DNA is TGTGCCAGCAGCCTCTCGCCGGACAGGGGAAGAGATACGCAGTATTTT. Translated, it gives CASSLSPDRGRDTQYF.